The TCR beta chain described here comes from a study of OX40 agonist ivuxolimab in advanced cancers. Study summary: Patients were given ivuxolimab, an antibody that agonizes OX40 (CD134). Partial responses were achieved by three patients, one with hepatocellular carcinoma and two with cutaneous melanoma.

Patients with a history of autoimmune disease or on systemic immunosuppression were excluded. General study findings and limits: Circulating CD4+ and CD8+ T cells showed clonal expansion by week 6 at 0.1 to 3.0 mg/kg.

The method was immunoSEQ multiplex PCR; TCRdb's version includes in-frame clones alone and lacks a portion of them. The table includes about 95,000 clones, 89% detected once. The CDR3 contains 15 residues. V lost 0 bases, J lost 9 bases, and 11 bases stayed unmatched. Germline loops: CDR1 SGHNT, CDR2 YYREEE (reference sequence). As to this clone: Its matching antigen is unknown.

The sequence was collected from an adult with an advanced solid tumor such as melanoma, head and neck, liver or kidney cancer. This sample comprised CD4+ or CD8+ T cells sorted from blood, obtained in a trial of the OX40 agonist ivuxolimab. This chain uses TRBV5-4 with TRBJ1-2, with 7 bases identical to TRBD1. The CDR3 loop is CASSLAQTGQQRYTF. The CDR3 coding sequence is TGTGCCAGCAGCTTGGCACAGACAGGGCAGCAGCGCTACACCTTC.